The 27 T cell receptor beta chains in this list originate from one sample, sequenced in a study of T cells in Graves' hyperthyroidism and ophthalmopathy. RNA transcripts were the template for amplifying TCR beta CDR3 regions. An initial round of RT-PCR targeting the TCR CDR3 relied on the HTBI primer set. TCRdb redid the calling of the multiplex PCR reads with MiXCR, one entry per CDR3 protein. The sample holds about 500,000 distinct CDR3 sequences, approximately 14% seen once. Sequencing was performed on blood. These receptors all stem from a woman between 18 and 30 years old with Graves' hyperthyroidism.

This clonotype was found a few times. The CDR3 is CAWIIPGETEAFF. The CDR3 region has the DNA TGTGCCTGGATCATCCCAGGGGAAACTGAAGCTTTCTTT. This chain uses TRBV30 with TRBJ1-1, with D tentatively TRBD1 (6 bases). V lost 4 bases to trimming and J lost 5 bases, with 14 bases between them. The V gene's germline CDR1 is GTSNPN and CDR2 SVGIG (reference sequence). The CDR3 has 13 residues.

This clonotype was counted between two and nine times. The CDR3 coding sequence is TGTGCCAGCAGCCGGACTAGGCCAGGCGGCACAGATACGCAGTATTTT. This sequence encodes CASSRTRPGGTDTQYF. The chain is built from TRBV6-2 or TRBV6-3 and TRBJ2-3, with 7 bases lining up with TRBD2. The germline CDR1 and CDR2 sequences are MNHEY and SVGEGT. The CDR3 is 16 amino acids. Trimming cost V 6 bases and J 1 base; bases outside gene matches: 10.

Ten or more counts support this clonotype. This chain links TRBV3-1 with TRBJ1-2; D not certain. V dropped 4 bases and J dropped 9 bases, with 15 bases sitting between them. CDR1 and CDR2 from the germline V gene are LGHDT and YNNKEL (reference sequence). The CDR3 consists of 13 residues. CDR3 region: CASSPSDPNRYTF. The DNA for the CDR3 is TGTGCCAGCAGCCCGTCCGATCCTAACCGCTACACCTTC.

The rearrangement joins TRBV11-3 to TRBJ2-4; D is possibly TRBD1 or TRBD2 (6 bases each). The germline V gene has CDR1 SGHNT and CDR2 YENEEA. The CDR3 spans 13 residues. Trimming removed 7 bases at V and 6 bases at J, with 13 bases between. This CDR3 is CASNEGGSNIQYF. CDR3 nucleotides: TGTGCCAGCAACGAGGGGGGATCAAACATTCAGTACTTC.

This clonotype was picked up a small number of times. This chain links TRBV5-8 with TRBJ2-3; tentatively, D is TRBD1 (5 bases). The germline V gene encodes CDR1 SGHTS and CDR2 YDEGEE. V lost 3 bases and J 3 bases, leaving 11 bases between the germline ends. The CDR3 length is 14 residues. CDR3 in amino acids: CASSSRTLTDTQYF. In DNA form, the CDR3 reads TGTGCCAGCAGCTCACGGACACTTACAGATACGCAGTATTTT.

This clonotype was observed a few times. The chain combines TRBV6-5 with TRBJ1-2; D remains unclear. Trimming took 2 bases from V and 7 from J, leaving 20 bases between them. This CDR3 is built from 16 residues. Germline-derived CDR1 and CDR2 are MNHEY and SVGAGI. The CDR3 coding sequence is TGTGCCAGCAGTTACCTCCTATCCCAACCTTCGGCTGGCTACACCTTC. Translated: CASSYLLSQPSAGYTF.

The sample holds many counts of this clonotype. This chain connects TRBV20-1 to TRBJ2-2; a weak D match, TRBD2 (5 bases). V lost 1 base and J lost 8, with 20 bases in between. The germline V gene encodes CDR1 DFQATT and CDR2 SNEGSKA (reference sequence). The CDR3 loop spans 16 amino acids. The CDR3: CSARVAGSVLGGELFF. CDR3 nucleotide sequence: TGCAGTGCTAGAGTGGCGGGTTCCGTTCTCGGGGGGGAGCTGTTTTTT.

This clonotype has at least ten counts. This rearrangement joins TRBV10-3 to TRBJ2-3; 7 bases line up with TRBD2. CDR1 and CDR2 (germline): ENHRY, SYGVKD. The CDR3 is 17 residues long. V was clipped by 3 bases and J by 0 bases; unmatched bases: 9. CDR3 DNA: TGTGCCATCAGTGAACCCCGCGCTAGCGGTAGCACAGATACGCAGTATTTT. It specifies CAISEPRASGSTDTQYF.

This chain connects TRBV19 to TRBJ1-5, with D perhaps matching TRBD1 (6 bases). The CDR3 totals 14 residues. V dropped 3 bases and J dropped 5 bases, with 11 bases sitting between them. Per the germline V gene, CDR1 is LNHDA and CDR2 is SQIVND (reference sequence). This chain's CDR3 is CASSINREDQPQHF. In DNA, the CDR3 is TGTGCCAGTAGTATTAACAGGGAAGATCAGCCCCAGCATTTT.

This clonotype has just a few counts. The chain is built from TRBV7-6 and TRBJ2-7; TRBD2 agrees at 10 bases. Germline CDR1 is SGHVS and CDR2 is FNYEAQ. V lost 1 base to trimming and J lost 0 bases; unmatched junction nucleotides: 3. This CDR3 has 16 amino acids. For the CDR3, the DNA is TGTGCCAGCAGCTTAGGGACTAGCGGAAGCTCCTACGAGCAGTACTTC. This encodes CASSLGTSGSSYEQYF.

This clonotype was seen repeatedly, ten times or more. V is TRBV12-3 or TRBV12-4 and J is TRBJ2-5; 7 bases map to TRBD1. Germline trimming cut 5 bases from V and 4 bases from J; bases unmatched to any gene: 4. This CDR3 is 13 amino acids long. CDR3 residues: CASSTRDRETQYF. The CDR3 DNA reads TGTGCCAGCAGTACCCGGGACAGAGAGACCCAGTACTTC.

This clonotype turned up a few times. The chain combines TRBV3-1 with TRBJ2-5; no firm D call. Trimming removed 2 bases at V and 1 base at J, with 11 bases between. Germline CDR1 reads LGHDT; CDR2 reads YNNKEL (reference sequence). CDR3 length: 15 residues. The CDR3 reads CASSQKWFPQETQYF. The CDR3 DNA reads TGTGCCAGCAGCCAAAAATGGTTCCCCCAAGAGACCCAGTACTTC.

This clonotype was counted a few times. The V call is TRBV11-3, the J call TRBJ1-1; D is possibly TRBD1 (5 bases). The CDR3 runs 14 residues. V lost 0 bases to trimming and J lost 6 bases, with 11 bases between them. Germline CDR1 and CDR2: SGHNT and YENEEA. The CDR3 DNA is TGTGCCAGCAGCTTAGAAGGGGAAGTAGCTGAAGCTTTCTTT. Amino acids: CASSLEGEVAEAFF.

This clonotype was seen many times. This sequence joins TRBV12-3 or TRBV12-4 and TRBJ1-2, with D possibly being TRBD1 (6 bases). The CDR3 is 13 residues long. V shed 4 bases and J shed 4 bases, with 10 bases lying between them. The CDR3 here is CASSSRQVYGYTF. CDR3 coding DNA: TGTGCCAGCAGTTCAAGACAGGTCTATGGCTACACCTTC.

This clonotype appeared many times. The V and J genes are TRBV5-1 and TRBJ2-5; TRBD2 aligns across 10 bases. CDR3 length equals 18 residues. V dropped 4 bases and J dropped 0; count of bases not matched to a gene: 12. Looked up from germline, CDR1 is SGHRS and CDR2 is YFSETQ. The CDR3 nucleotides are TGCGCCAGCAGCCGGACGTCCAGACTAGCGGGTTACCAAGAGACCCAGTACTTC. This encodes CASSRTSRLAGYQETQYF.

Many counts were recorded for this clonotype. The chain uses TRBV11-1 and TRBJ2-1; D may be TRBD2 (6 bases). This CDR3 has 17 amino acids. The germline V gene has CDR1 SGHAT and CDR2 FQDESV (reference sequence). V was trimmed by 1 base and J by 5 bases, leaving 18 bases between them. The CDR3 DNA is TGTGCCAGCAGCTTAGGGATGACGGGATCGGGGGACAATGAGCAGTTCTTC. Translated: CASSLGMTGSGDNEQFF.

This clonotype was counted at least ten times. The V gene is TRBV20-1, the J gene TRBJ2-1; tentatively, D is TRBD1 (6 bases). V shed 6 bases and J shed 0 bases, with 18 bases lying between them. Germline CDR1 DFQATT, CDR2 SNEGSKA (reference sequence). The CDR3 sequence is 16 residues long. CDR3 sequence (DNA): TGCAGTGCATATCACAGGGTCCAGGGCTCCTACAATGAGCAGTTCTTC. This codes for CSAYHRVQGSYNEQFF.

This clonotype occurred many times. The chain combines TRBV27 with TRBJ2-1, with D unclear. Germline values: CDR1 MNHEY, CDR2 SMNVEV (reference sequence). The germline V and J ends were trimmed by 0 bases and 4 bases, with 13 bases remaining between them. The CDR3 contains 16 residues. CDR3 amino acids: CASSLSAKAPYNEQFF. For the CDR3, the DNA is TGTGCCAGCAGTTTATCTGCGAAGGCGCCTTACAATGAGCAGTTCTTC.

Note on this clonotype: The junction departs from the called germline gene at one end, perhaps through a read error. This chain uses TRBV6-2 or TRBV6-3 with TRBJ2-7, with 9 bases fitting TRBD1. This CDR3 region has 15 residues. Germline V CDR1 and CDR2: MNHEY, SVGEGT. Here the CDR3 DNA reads TGTGCCAGCAAGAAGCTGGGACAGGGCTCCCACGAGCAGTACTTC. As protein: CASKKLGQGSHEQYF.

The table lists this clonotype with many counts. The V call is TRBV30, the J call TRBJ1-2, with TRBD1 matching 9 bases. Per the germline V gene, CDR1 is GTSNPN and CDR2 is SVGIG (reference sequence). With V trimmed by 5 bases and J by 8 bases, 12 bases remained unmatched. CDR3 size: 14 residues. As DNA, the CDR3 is TGTGCCTGGCAACTTTCCGGGACAGGGAGCGGCTACACCTTC. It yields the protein CAWQLSGTGSGYTF.

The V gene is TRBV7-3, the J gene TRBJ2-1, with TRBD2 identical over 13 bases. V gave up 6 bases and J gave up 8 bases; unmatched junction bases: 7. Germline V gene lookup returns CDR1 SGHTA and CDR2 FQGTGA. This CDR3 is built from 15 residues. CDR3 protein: CASRPSGTSGDEQFF. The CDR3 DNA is TGTGCCAGCAGGCCCTCCGGGACTAGCGGGGATGAGCAGTTCTTC.

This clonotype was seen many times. The CDR3 here is CASSLRTVLDEQYF. The CDR3 nucleotides read TGCGCCAGCAGCCTCCGGACTGTTCTTGACGAGCAGTACTTC. This chain connects TRBV5-1 to TRBJ2-7; D may be TRBD2 (5 bases). Deletions cut 4 bases from V and 5 bases from J, with 16 bases between. Germline loops: CDR1 SGHRS, CDR2 YFSETQ. The CDR3 runs 14 residues.

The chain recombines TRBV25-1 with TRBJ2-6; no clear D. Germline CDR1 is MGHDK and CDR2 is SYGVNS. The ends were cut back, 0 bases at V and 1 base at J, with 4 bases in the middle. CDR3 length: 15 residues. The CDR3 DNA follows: TGTGCCAGCAGTGAATATCGGTCTGGGGCCAACGTCCTGACTTTC. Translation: CASSEYRSGANVLTF.

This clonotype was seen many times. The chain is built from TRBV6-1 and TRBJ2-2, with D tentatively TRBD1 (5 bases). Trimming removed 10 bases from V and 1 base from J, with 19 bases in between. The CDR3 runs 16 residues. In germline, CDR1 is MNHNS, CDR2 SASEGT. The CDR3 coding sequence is TGTGCCACCCGTTCTGTACAGGTACAGAACACCGGGGAGCTGTTTTTT. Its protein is CATRSVQVQNTGELFF.

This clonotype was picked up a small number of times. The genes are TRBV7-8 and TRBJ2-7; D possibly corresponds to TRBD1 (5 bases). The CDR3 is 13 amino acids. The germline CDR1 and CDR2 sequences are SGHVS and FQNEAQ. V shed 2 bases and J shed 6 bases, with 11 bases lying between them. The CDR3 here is CASSLHQGPEQYV. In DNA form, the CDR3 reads TGTGCCAGCAGCTTACATCAGGGTCCCGAGCAGTACGTC.

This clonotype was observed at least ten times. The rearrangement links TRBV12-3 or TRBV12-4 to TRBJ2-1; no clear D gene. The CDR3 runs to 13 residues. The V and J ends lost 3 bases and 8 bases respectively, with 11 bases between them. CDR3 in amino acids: CASSLNAWDEQFF. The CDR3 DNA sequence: TGTGCCAGCAGTTTGAATGCGTGGGATGAGCAGTTCTTC.

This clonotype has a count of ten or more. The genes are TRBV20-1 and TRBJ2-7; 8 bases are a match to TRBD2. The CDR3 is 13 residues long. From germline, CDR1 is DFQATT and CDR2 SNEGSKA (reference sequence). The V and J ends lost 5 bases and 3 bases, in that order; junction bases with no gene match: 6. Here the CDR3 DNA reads TGCAGTGCTTACGACGGGAGGGGCTACGAGCAGTACTTC. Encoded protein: CSAYDGRGYEQYF.